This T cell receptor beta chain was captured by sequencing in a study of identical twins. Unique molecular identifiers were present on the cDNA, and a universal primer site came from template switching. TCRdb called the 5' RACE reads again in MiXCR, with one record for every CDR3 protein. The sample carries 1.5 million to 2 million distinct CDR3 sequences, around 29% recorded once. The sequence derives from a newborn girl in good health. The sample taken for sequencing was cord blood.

CDR3 nucleotides: TGTGCCAGCAGCCCTATGTCCGGGACAGGGAACACCGGGGAGCTGTTTTTT. Its translation: CASSPMSGTGNTGELFF. The rearrangement joins TRBV4-2 to TRBJ2-2, with 8 bases fitting TRBD1. Germline values: CDR1 LGHNA, CDR2 YNFKEQ. V lost 4 bases, J lost 1 base, and 8 bases stayed unmatched. The CDR3 covers 17 residues.